Below, one T cell receptor (beta chain) is given with its context. Its antigen is undetermined. A much larger clonotype is one base distant, so this may be a read error. The sample comes from a study of T cells after yellow fever vaccination. Study-wide results and caveats: The study found a weaker secondary response that peaked faster, day 5 versus 15.

The CDR3 loop spans 16 amino acids. Germline assignment: CDR1 LGHNA and CDR2 YSLEER. From the 5' RACE reads, TCRdb called clonotypes with MiXCR, one entry per CDR3 protein. The sample has under 30,000 distinct CDR3 sequences, over 4.5% seen once. The sequences come from CD8+ T cells sorted from PBMCs, collected 10 days after the yellow fever booster vaccination. The rearrangement links TRBV4-3 to TRBJ1-2, with D perhaps TRBD1 (5 bases). The receptor's source is a man aged 25-45 years who received the YFV17D yellow fever vaccine. The CDR3 DNA reads as TGCGACAGCAGCCAAGATTTGGGGCCTGGCCCCTATGGCTACACCTTC. It yields the protein CDSSQDLGPGPYGYTF.